Listed here are 14 T cell receptor beta chains from one sample, sequenced in a study of neurological immune-mediated disorders. TCRdb reprocessed the 5' RACE reads via MiXCR and lists one record per CDR3 protein. The sample comprises over 65,000 distinct CDR3 sequences, 2.6% of which are singletons, and 1.1% rests with the top ten. What was sequenced was PBMCs. Receptors were obtained from a woman aged 25 to 39 with multiple sclerosis.

This clonotype was counted ten times or more. The DNA of the CDR3 is TGTGCCAGCAGCTTAGGAACTAGCGGGGCGTGGGAGACCCAGTACTTC. Translated: CASSLGTSGAWETQYF. The gene calls are TRBV7-2 and TRBJ2-5; 10 bases are shared with TRBD2. CDR3 length: 16 residues. Germline V CDR1 and CDR2: SGHTA, FQGNSA. The V segment lost 1 base and the J segment 5 bases; nucleotides outside the gene matches: 7.

This clonotype has at least ten counts. This sequence joins TRBV12-3 or TRBV12-4 and TRBJ1-2, with D hard to call. CDR3 length: 15 residues. Trimming cost V 1 base and J 4 bases, with 13 bases left between them. The CDR3 protein is CASSLELQLGYGYTF. The CDR3, as DNA: TGTGCCAGCAGTTTAGAATTACAACTCGGCTATGGCTACACCTTC.

In this sample, this clonotype turned up many times. The chain employs TRBV5-5 and TRBJ1-4; D may be TRBD1 (6 bases). Germline CDR1 SGHKS, CDR2 YYEKEE (reference sequence). The CDR3 runs to 14 residues. Trimming removed 4 bases from V and 13 bases from J, with 20 bases in between. The CDR3 region is CASSPRQESVGLFF. For the CDR3, the DNA is TGTGCCAGCAGCCCAAGACAGGAGTCGGTGGGACTGTTTTTT.

This clonotype was counted at least ten times. The chain has TRBV5-5 and TRBJ2-7; 7 nucleotides match TRBD2. V gave up 4 bases and J gave up 2 bases; unmatched junction bases: 9. Germline CDR1 SGHKS, CDR2 YYEKEE (reference sequence). The length of the CDR3 is 15 residues. CDR3 sequence reads: CASSLTPSGAYEQYF. The CDR3, as DNA: TGTGCCAGCAGCCTGACACCTAGCGGCGCCTACGAGCAGTACTTC.

V and J are TRBV20-1 and TRBJ1-6; TRBD1 matches 8 bases. Germline V gene lookup returns CDR1 DFQATT and CDR2 SNEGSKA (reference sequence). V gave up 6 bases and J gave up 14 bases; unmatched junction bases: 15. The CDR3 runs to 14 residues. CDR3 nucleotides: TGCAGTGCAGGCCTGGGACAGGATTTCTCAACCCTCCACTTT. Translation gives CSAGLGQDFSTLHF.

Ten or more counts support this clonotype. The gene calls are TRBV5-5 and TRBJ1-2; D uncertain. CDR1 is SGHKS and CDR2 is YYEKEE in the germline V gene (reference sequence). The V and J ends lost 0 bases and 6 bases respectively, with 12 bases between them. The CDR3 is 14 residues long. The CDR3 loop reads CASSLGSWSDGYTF. The CDR3 region has the DNA TGTGCCAGCAGCTTGGGTTCCTGGTCTGATGGCTACACCTTC. Combining the CDR3 with reference TRBV5-5 and TRBJ1-2 gives the whole variable domain DAGVTQSPTHLIKTRGQQVTLRCSPISGHKSVSWYQQVLGQGPQFIFQYYEKEERGRGNFPDRFSARQFPNYSSELNVNALLLGDSALYLCASSLGSWSDGYTFGSGTRLTVV.

This clonotype appeared many times. The V and J genes are TRBV10-3 and TRBJ2-7; weak D call: TRBD2 (5 bases). CDR1 is ENHRY, CDR2 SYGVKD, per germline. The length of the CDR3 is 15 residues. V was trimmed by 3 bases and J by 0 bases, leaving 12 bases between them. The CDR3 region is CAISDFQRSSYEQYF. CDR3 DNA: TGTGCCATCAGTGATTTTCAGCGGAGCTCCTACGAGCAGTACTTC.

This clonotype was counted ten times or more. The CDR3 region is CSARDPALSYEQYF. For the CDR3, the DNA is TGCAGTGCTAGAGACCCAGCCCTGTCCTACGAGCAGTACTTC. The chain uses TRBV20-1 and TRBJ2-7; no firm D call. The V end was cut by 0 bases, the J end by 1 base, with 10 bases between. Germline V CDR1 and CDR2: DFQATT, SNEGSKA (reference sequence). The CDR3 totals 14 residues.

This clonotype was seen many times. The chain couples TRBV18 to TRBJ2-7, with D uncertain. The length of the CDR3 is 14 residues. Per germline, CDR1 KGHSH and CDR2 LQKENI. Trimming left V 1 base short and J 5 bases short, with 12 bases between. The CDR3 DNA is TGTGCCAGCTCACCACGTAGGACCGTCGACGAGCAGTACTTC. Protein product: CASSPRRTVDEQYF. Looking up the rest from reference TRBV18 and TRBJ2-7 gives the full variable domain: NAGVMQNPRHLVRRRGQEARLRCSPMKGHSHVYWYRQLPEEGLKFMVYLQKENIIDESGMPKERFSAEFPKEGPSILRIQQVVRGDSAAYFCASSPRRTVDEQYFGPGTRLTVT.

This clonotype was seen repeatedly, ten times or more. This chain connects TRBV7-2 to TRBJ1-5, with 7 nucleotides matching TRBD1. The germline V gene encodes CDR1 SGHTA and CDR2 FQGNSA. The CDR3 loop spans 13 amino acids. Unmatched junction bases numbered 5, after V lost 5 bases and J lost 7 bases. CDR3 nucleotide sequence: TGTGCCAGCAGCCCCAGGGGGGGCCAGCCCCAGCATTTT. Its translation: CASSPRGGQPQHF.

This clonotype was recorded at least ten times. This rearrangement joins TRBV12-3 or TRBV12-4 to TRBJ2-7; D possibly uses TRBD1 or TRBD2 (5 bases each). V was cut by 2 bases and J by 2 bases, with 13 bases left in between. This CDR3 spans 15 amino acids. This CDR3 reads CASSLWARETYEQYF. As DNA, the CDR3 is TGTGCCAGCAGTTTATGGGCCAGGGAGACCTACGAGCAGTACTTC.

This clonotype was detected ten times or more. The chain carries TRBV20-1 and TRBJ2-1, with D maybe TRBD2 (6 bases). Trimming removed 6 bases at V and 11 bases at J, with 23 bases between. Germline V lookup: CDR1 DFQATT, CDR2 SNEGSKA (reference sequence). This CDR3 contains 14 residues. CDR3 in amino acids: CSAEVDSGGRQQFF. The CDR3 DNA is TGCAGTGCCGAAGTAGATAGTGGAGGGAGGCAGCAGTTCTTC.

This clonotype showed up many times. The V gene is TRBV7-2, the J gene TRBJ2-7, with D possibly being TRBD2 (6 bases). Germline V CDR1 and CDR2: SGHTA, FQGNSA. Trimming stripped 4 bases from V and 2 bases from J, with 12 bases between. This CDR3 comprises 14 residues. CDR3 sequence: CASSSVADPYEQYF. CDR3 bases: TGTGCCAGCAGCTCTGTAGCGGATCCCTACGAGCAGTACTTC.

Details on this clonotype: A much larger clone lies a single base off, so this may be a read error. The chain combines TRBV28 with TRBJ1-2, with D hard to call. V was trimmed by 6 bases and J by 2 bases, leaving 10 bases between them. The CDR3 is 13 residues long. In germline, CDR1 is MDHEN, CDR2 SYDVKM. The CDR3: CASRLKPNYGYTF. CDR3 nucleotide sequence: TGTGCCAGCAGACTAAAGCCGAACTATGGCTACACCTTC.